Listed here is a single TCR beta chain. Assay: immunoSEQ multiplex PCR; the TCRdb copy retains only in-frame clones and omits some. The sample yields hundreds of thousands of clones, about 90% seen once. These data are taken from a study of Ad26.COV2.S vaccination and SARS-CoV-2 variants. Study in general: Once or twice, 56 days apart, Ad26.COV2.S was delivered intramuscularly.

Documented treatment: some 20 received Ad26.COV2.S at low or high dose, single or two shots; a few received placebo; per-sample allocation not given. The study sampled participants on day 63 after the first vaccine or placebo injection. Boston provided a donor who was an adult aged 18-55 years. Sequenced here: peripheral blood, sampled in a trial of Ad26.COV2.S vaccine versus placebo. The origin of this receptor is a person between 18 and 59 years old who received the Ad26.COV2.S COVID-19 vaccine or a placebo.

The CDR3: CASSPRSGEKLFF. In DNA, the CDR3 is TGTGCCAGCTCACCCCGGTCCGGGGAAAAACTGTTTTTT. The rearrangement joins TRBV18 to TRBJ1-4; D call uncertain. This CDR3 has 13 residues. Germline V CDR1 and CDR2: KGHSH, LQKENI. The V end lost 3 bases, the J end lost 8 bases, and 10 bases lay between the germline ends.